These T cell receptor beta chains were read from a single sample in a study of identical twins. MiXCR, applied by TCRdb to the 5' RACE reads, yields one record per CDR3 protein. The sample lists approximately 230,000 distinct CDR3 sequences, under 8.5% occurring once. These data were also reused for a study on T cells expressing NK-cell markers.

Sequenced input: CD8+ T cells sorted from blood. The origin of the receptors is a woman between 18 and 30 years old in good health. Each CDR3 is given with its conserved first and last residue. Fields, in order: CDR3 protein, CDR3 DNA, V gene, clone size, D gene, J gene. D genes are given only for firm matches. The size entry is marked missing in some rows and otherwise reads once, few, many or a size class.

CASSQDTGRLGEQYF,TGCGCCAGCAGCCAAGACACAGGGAGACTGGGCGAGCAGTACTTC,TRBV4-1,few,.,TRBJ2-7
CASSLELAGGPSFLNEQFF,TGCGCCAGCAGCTTGGAACTAGCGGGAGGGCCGTCATTCCTGAATGAGCAGTTCTTC,TRBV5-1,few,TRBD2,TRBJ2-1
CASSADGQGGRTDTQYF,TGTGCCAGCAGCGCCGACGGACAGGGAGGACGCACAGATACGCAGTATTTT,TRBV7-9,few,TRBD1,TRBJ2-3
CASRGEYARAYEQFF,TGTGCCAGCAGGGGGGAATACGCGCGAGCTTATGAGCAGTTCTTC,TRBV12-3/TRBV12-4,many,.,TRBJ2-1
CASSGGEDTEAFF,TGTGCCAGCAGCGGAGGGGAGGACACTGAAGCTTTCTTT,TRBV9,.,.,TRBJ1-1
CASTVRGLRNNEQFF,TGTGCCAGCACCGTCAGGGGGCTGAGGAACAATGAGCAGTTCTTC,TRBV2,.,TRBD1,TRBJ2-1
CSAFYRGQFF,TGCAGTGCTTTTTATAGAGGGCAGTTCTTC,TRBV20-1,few,.,TRBJ2-1
CATSSVGVSDIQYF,TGTGCCACCAGCAGCGTGGGGGTCTCCGACATTCAGTACTTC,TRBV15,few,.,TRBJ2-4
CSARGLAGEVEQFF,TGCAGTGCTAGAGGACTAGCGGGGGAGGTTGAGCAGTTCTTC,TRBV20-1,many,TRBD2,TRBJ2-1
CSVMGLTSSTYEQYF,TGCAGCGTTATGGGACTGACAAGCAGTACCTACGAGCAGTACTTC,TRBV29-1,.,.,TRBJ2-7
CASSEYGLAETQYF,TGTGCCAGCAGTGAATACGGGCTTGCGGAGACCCAGTACTTC,TRBV25-1,.,.,TRBJ2-5
CSARGPGAEQYF,TGCAGTGCTAGGGGCCCTGGGGCCGAGCAGTACTTC,TRBV20-1,many,.,TRBJ2-7
CASSLVGAEAFF,TGTGCCAGCAGTTTAGTGGGGGCTGAAGCTTTCTTT,TRBV12-3/TRBV12-4,many,.,TRBJ1-1
CASSLNWGTENTEAFF,TGTGCCAGCAGTTTGAACTGGGGGACAGAGAACACTGAAGCTTTCTTT,TRBV12-3/TRBV12-4,few,TRBD1,TRBJ1-1
CASSLSRASTDTQYF,TGTGCCAGCAGCCTTAGCCGAGCTAGCACAGATACGCAGTATTTT,TRBV28,many,.,TRBJ2-3
CASSVGQSANTEAFF,TGTGCCAGCAGCGTAGGGCAGTCGGCGAACACTGAAGCTTTCTTT,TRBV9,.,.,TRBJ1-1